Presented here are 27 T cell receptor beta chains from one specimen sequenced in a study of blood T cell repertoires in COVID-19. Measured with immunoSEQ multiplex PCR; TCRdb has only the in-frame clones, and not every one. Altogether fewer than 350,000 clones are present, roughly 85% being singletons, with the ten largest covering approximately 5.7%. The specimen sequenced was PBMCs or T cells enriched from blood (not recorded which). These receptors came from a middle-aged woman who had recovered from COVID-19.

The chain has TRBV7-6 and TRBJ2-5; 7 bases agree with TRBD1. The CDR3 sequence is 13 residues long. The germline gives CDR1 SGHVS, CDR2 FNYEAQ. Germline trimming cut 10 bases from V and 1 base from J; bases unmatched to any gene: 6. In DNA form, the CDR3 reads TGTGCCATCGCAAGGGGGCGCCAAGAGACCCAGTACTTC. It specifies CAIARGRQETQYF.

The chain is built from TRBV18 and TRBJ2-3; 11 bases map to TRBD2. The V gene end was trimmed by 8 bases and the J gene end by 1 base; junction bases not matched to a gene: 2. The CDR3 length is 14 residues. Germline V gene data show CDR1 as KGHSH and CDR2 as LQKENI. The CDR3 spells CASTSGSGTDTQYF. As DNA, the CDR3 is TGTGCCAGCACTAGCGGGAGCGGCACAGATACGCAGTATTTT.

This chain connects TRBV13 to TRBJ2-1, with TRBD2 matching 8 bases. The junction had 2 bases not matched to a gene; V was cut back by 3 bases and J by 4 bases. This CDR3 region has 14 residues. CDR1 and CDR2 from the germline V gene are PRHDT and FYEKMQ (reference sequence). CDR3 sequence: CASSFSSGYNEQFF. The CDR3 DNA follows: TGTGCCAGCAGCTTTTCTAGCGGGTACAATGAGCAGTTCTTC.

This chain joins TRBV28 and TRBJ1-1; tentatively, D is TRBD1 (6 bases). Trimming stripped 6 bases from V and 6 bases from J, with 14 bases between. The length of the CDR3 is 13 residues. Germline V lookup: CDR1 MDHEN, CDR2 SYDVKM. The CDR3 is CASSHPGVAEAFF. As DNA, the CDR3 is TGTGCCAGCAGCCACCCAGGGGTCGCTGAAGCTTTCTTT.

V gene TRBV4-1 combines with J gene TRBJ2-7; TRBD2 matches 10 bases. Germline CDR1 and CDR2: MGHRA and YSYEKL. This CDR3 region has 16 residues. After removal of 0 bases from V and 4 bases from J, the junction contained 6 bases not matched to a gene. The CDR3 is CASSQEPPTSGYEQYF. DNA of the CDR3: TGCGCCAGCAGCCAAGAGCCCCCGACTAGCGGGTACGAGCAGTACTTC.

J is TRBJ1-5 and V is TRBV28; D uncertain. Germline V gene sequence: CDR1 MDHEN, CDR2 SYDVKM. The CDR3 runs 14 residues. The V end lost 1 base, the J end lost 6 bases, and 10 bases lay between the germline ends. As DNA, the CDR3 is TGTGCCAGCAGTTTATCCCTTAGAATTCAGCCCCAGCATTTT. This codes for CASSLSLRIQPQHF.

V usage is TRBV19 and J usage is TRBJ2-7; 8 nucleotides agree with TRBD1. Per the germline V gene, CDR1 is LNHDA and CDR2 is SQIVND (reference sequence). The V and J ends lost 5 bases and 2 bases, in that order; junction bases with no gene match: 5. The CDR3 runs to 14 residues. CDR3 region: CASSSRTGPYEQYF. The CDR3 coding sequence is TGTGCCAGTAGTTCCCGGACAGGGCCCTACGAGCAGTACTTC.

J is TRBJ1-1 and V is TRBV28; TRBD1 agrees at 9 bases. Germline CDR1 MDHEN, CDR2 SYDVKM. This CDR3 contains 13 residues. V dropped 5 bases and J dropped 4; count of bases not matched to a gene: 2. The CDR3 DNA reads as TGTGCCAGCAGTACAGGGGGCGGCACTGAAGCTTTCTTT. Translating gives CASSTGGGTEAFF.

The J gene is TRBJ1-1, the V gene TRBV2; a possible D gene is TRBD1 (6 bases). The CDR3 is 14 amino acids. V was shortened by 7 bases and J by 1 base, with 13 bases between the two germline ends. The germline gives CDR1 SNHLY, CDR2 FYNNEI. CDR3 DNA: TGTGCCAGCACCCAGGGGACAAGGAACACTGAAGCTTTCTTT. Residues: CASTQGTRNTEAFF.

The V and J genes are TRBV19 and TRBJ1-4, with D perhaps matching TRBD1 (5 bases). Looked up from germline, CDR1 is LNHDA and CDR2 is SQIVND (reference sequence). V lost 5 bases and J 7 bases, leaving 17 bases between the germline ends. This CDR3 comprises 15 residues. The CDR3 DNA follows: TGTGCCAGTAGTCGCCAGCCTGACGGGGGTGAAAAACTGTTTTTT. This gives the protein CASSRQPDGGEKLFF.

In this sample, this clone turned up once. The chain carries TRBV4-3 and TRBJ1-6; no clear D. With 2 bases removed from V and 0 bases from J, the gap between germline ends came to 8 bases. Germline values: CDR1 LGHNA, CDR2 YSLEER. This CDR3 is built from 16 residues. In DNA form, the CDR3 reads TGCGCCAGCAGCCAACAGGTGACCTCCTATAATTCACCCCTCCACTTT. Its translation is CASSQQVTSYNSPLHF.

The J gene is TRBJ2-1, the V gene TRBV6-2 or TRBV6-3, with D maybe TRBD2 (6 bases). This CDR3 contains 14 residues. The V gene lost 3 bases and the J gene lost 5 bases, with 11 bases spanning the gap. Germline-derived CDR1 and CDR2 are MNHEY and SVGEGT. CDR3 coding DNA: TGTGCCAGCAGTTATCTCGGGAGAAACAATGAGCAGTTCTTC. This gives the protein CASSYLGRNNEQFF.

This CDR3 reads CASRPGGHNYGYTF. CDR3 nucleotide sequence: TGTGCCAGCAGGCCAGGGGGCCATAACTATGGCTACACCTTC. J is TRBJ1-2 and V is TRBV28, with 8 bases matching TRBD1. Unmatched junction bases numbered 4, after V lost 6 bases and J lost 1 base. The CDR3 loop spans 14 amino acids. CDR1 is MDHEN and CDR2 is SYDVKM in the germline V gene.

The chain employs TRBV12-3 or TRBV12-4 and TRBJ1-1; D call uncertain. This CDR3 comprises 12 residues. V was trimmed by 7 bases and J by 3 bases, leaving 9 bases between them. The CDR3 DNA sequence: TGTGCCAGCAACCGGAGGGACACTGAAGCTTTCTTT. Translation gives CASNRRDTEAFF.

CDR3 bases: TGTGCCAGCAGTGGTGACAGGGCGTACCAAGAGACCCAGTACTTC. Protein: CASSGDRAYQETQYF. V and J are TRBV27 and TRBJ2-5; 7 bases map to TRBD1. CDR1 is MNHEY, CDR2 SMNVEV, per germline (reference sequence). V gave up 5 bases and J gave up 0 bases; unmatched junction bases: 6. This CDR3 region has 15 residues.

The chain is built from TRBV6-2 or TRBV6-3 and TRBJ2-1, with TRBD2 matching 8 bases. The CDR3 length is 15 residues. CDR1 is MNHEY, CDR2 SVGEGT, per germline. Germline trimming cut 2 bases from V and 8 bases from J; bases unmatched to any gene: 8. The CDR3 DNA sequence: TGTGCCAGCAGTTACAGAGCGGGAGTCCTCGATGAGCAGTTCTTC. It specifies CASSYRAGVLDEQFF.

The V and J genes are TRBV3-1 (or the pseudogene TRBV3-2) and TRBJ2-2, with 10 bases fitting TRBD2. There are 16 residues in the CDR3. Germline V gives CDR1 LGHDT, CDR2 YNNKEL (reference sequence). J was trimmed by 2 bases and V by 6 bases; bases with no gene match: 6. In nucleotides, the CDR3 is TGTGCCAGCAGTACTGGACTAGCGGTTAACACCGGGGAGCTGTTTTTT. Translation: CASSTGLAVNTGELFF.

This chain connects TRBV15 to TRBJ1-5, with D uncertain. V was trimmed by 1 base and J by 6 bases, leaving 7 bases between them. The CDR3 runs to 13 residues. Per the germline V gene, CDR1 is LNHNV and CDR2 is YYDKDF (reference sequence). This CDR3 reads CATSRASSQPQHF. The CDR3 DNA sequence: TGTGCCACCAGCAGAGCTTCGAGTCAGCCCCAGCATTTT. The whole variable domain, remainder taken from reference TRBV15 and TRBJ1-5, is DAMVIQNPRYQVTQFGKPVTLSCSQTLNHNVMYWYQQKSSQAPKLLFHYYDKDFNNEADTPDNFQSRRPNTSFCFLDIRSPGLGDTAMYLCATSRASSQPQHFGDGTRLSIL.

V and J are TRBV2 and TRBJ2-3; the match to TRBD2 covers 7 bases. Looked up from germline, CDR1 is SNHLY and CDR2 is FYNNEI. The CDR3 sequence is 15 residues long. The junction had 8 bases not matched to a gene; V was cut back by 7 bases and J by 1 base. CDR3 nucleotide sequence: TGTGCCAGCACCGGACTAGATCGGGGCACAGATACGCAGTATTTT. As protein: CASTGLDRGTDTQYF.

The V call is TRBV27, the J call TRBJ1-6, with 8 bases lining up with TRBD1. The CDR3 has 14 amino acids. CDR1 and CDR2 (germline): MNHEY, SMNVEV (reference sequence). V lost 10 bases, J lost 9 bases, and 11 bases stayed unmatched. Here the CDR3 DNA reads TGTGCCATTCCGGACAGGGCCGGTGGTTCACCCCTCCACTTT. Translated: CAIPDRAGGSPLHF.

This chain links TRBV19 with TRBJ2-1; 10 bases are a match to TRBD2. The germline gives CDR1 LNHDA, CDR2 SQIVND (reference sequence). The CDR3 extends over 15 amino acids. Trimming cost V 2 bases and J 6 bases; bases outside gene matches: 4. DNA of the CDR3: TGTGCCAGTAGTATAAGCGGGAGGGCCTTCAATGAGCAGTTCTTC. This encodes CASSISGRAFNEQFF.

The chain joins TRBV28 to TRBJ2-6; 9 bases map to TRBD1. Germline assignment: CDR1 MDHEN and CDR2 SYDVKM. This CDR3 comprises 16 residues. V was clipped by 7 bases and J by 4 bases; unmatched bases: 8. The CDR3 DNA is TGTGCCAGCACCGAAACAGGGGGCTCCGGGGCCAACGTCCTGACTTTC. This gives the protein CASTETGGSGANVLTF.

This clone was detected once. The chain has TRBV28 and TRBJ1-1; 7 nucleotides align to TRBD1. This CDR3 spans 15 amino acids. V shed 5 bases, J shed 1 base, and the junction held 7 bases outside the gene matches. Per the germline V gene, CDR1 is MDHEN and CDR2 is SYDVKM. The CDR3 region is CASSPTGATNTEAFF. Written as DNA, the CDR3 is TGTGCCAGCAGTCCTACAGGGGCTACGAACACTGAAGCTTTCTTT.

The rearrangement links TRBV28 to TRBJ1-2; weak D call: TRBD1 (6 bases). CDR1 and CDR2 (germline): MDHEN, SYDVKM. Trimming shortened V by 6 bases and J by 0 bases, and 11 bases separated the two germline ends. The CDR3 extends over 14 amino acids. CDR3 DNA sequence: TGTGCCAGCAGCCCAGGACAGACTAACTATGGCTACACCTTC. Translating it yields CASSPGQTNYGYTF.

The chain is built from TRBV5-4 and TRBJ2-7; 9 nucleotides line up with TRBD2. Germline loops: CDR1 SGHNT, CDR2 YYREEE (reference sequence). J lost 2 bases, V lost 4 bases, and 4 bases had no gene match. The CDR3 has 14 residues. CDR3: CASSVSGGAYEQYF. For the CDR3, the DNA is TGTGCCAGCAGCGTTAGCGGGGGAGCCTACGAGCAGTACTTC. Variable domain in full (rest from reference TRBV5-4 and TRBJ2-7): ETGVTQSPTHLIKTRGQQVTLRCSSQSGHNTVSWYQQALGQGPQFIFQYYREEENGRGNFPPRFSGLQFPNYSSELNVNALELDDSALYLCASSVSGGAYEQYFGPGTRLTVT.

CDR3 residues: CAWRDLVAVTDTQYF. For the CDR3, the DNA is TGTGCCTGGAGGGACTTGGTAGCGGTAACGGATACGCAGTATTTT. The V and J genes are TRBV30 and TRBJ2-3; D possibly corresponds to TRBD2 (6 bases). The CDR3 has 15 residues. V lost 3 bases, J lost 6 bases, and 19 bases lay in between. Germline V lookup: CDR1 GTSNPN, CDR2 SVGIG (reference sequence).

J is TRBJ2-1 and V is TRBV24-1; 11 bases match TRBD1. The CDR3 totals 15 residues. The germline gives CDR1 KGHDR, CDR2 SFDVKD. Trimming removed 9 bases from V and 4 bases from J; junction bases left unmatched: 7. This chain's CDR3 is CATAPGTGGYNEQFF. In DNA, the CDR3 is TGTGCCACCGCGCCCGGGACAGGGGGTTACAATGAGCAGTTCTTC.